This TCR beta chain was recorded in a study of control samples from healthy donors and cancer patients. This CDR3 region has 13 residues. Per germline, CDR1 SGHKS and CDR2 YYEKEE (reference sequence). The V end lost 0 bases, the J end lost 5 bases, and 8 bases lay between the germline ends. Using immunoSEQ multiplex PCR, the repertoire was profiled, and TCRdb retains in-frame clones only, with some absent. The sample yields roughly 88,000 clones, 91% seen once. This chain links TRBV5-5 with TRBJ1-1, with D uncertain. This clonotype was sampled from a man aged 50 to 59 in good health. The sample was blood. For the CDR3, the DNA is TGTGCCAGCAGCTTGGTTGGGAAGACTGAAGCTTTCTTT. As protein: CASSLVGKTEAFF.